Below, 22 T cell receptor beta chains from the same sample are listed, as sequenced in a study of beta chain features in type 1 diabetes. Reverse transcription of all isolated RNA meant that expressed TCRB transcripts were sequenced. Sequencing used immunoSEQ multiplex PCR; TCRdb keeps in-frame clones, though not all of them. The sample carries 200,000 to 250,000 clones, 13% to 15% recorded once. Input material: naive CD4+ T cells from blood. These receptors were collected from a woman between 35 and 50 years old in good health.

The chain couples TRBV6-5 to TRBJ2-1, with TRBD2 matching 14 bases. The CDR3 extends over 15 amino acids. Per the germline V gene, CDR1 is MNHEY and CDR2 is SVGAGI. Unmatched junction bases numbered 7, after V lost 6 bases and J lost 9 bases. CDR3 nucleotides: TGTGCCAGCAGCCCGGGACTAGCGGGGGTCGGTGAGCAGTTCTTC. Translation: CASSPGLAGVGEQFF.

The chain couples TRBV7-9 to TRBJ1-1, with 8 bases lining up with TRBD1. Losses at the gene ends were 3 bases for V and 3 bases for J; bases not matched to a gene: 6. Germline V gene sequence: CDR1 SEHNR, CDR2 FQNEAQ (reference sequence). This CDR3 has 15 residues. For the CDR3, the DNA is TGTGCCAGCAGCTTGACAGGGGATACCTACACTGAAGCTTTCTTT. This translates into CASSLTGDTYTEAFF.

This sequence joins TRBV2 and TRBJ1-1, with a tentative D call TRBD1 (5 bases). Per the germline V gene, CDR1 is SNHLY and CDR2 is FYNNEI. The CDR3 covers 13 residues. V lost 9 bases and J 1 base, leaving 12 bases between the germline ends. CDR3 DNA sequence: TGTGCCAGAGACAGCGCCGCGAACACTGAAGCTTTCTTT. Translation gives CARDSAANTEAFF.

This chain uses TRBV9 with TRBJ2-7, with 11 bases fitting TRBD2. Trimming took 4 bases from V and 6 from J; bases not matched to a gene: 9. CDR1 SGDLS and CDR2 YYNGEE come from the germline V gene. The CDR3 spans 15 residues. CDR3: CASSTASGGPLEQYF. The CDR3 coding sequence is TGTGCCAGCAGCACCGCTAGCGGGGGGCCCCTCGAGCAGTACTTC.

The chain couples TRBV7-2 to TRBJ2-7; TRBD1 is a possible D gene (6 bases). There are 12 residues in the CDR3. Germline CDR1 and CDR2: SGHTA and FQGNSA. The V and J ends lost 2 bases and 6 bases respectively, with 8 bases between them. The CDR3 DNA reads TGTGCCAGCAGCTTAAGCAGGGGCGAGCAGTACTTC. Translation: CASSLSRGEQYF.

This clone was detected only a few times. The chain is built from TRBV4-1 and TRBJ1-4, with D possibly being TRBD1 (5 bases). The germline V gene encodes CDR1 MGHRA and CDR2 YSYEKL. The CDR3 spans 16 residues. The V end was cut by 4 bases, the J end by 7 bases, with 19 bases between. The CDR3 DNA reads TGCGCCAGCAGCCCACGGGGACTGACTGGGGGTGAAAAACTGTTTTTT. Translated: CASSPRGLTGGEKLFF.

This clone has just a few counts. The V gene is TRBV10-3, the J gene TRBJ1-5; 8 bases match TRBD1. Germline CDR1 reads ENHRY; CDR2 reads SYGVKD. After removal of 5 bases from V and 7 bases from J, the junction contained 7 bases not matched to a gene. The CDR3 covers 14 residues. CDR3 in amino acids: CAISPQGVEQPQHF. The CDR3 DNA sequence: TGTGCCATCAGTCCACAGGGGGTTGAGCAGCCCCAGCATTTT.

V and J are TRBV6-6 and TRBJ2-3; 9 bases agree with TRBD1. CDR1 is MNHNY, CDR2 SVGAGI, per germline (reference sequence). This CDR3 is 16 amino acids long. V lost 5 bases and J lost 2; bases outside the gene matches: 8. CDR3 DNA: TGTGCCAGCAGTGCACAGGGGGCAAGATTCACAGATACGCAGTATTTT. Amino acids: CASSAQGARFTDTQYF.

This clone was counted ten times or more. V usage is TRBV7-2 and J usage is TRBJ2-2; unclear D gene. Germline-derived CDR1 and CDR2 are SGHTA and FQGNSA. Trimming took off 5 bases at V and 5 bases at J, with 3 bases between the two ends. This CDR3 contains 11 residues. The CDR3 here is CASSQTGELFF. Here the CDR3 DNA reads TGTGCCAGCAGCCAGACCGGGGAGCTGTTTTTT. The variable domain in full, completed from reference TRBV7-2 and TRBJ2-2, reads GAGVSQSPSNKVTEKGKDVELRCDPISGHTALYWYRQSLGQGLEFLIYFQGNSAPDKSGLPSDRFSAERTGGSVSTLTIQRTQQEDSAVYLCASSQTGELFFGEGSRLTVL.

The chain has TRBV5-1 and TRBJ2-7, with 8 bases fitting TRBD2. The CDR3 has 15 residues. V dropped 4 bases and J dropped 5; count of bases not matched to a gene: 11. Germline V gene sequence: CDR1 SGHRS, CDR2 YFSETQ. For the CDR3, the DNA is TGCGCCAGCAGCCCAACCGGGACTAGATACCACGAGCAGTACTTC. Encoded protein: CASSPTGTRYHEQYF.

This clone was picked up a small number of times. The chain employs TRBV7-9 and TRBJ1-4, with TRBD1 matching over 7 bases. V lost 5 bases to trimming and J lost 3 bases; unmatched junction nucleotides: 9. This CDR3 has 16 amino acids. Per the germline V gene, CDR1 is SEHNR and CDR2 is FQNEAQ (reference sequence). The CDR3 DNA sequence: TGTGCCAGCAGCGGAACCTTACAGGGGCCTAATGAAAAACTGTTTTTT. It codes for CASSGTLQGPNEKLFF.

This clone appeared a few times. The gene calls are TRBV27 and TRBJ2-5; D perhaps matches TRBD1 (6 bases). The germline gives CDR1 MNHEY, CDR2 SMNVEV (reference sequence). V lost 10 bases, J lost 5 bases, and 14 bases lay in between. The CDR3 contains 12 residues. The CDR3 region is CATRRQGETQYF. As DNA, the CDR3 is TGTGCCACACGGCGGCAGGGGGAGACCCAGTACTTC.

This clone was seen more than once but under ten times. This chain joins TRBV7-8 and TRBJ1-5; 11 bases align to TRBD1. Germline V gene data show CDR1 as SGHVS and CDR2 as FQNEAQ. CDR3 length: 18 residues. Trimming took 5 bases from V and 0 from J; bases not matched to a gene: 9. CDR3: CASSLGQGARFSNQPQHF. CDR3 DNA: TGTGCCAGCAGCCTAGGACAGGGGGCTAGGTTTAGCAATCAGCCCCAGCATTTT.

The table lists this clone with a few counts. V is TRBV5-1 and J is TRBJ2-2; 8 positions match TRBD1. J gave up 2 bases and V 4 bases, and 7 bases lay outside the gene matches. CDR1 is SGHRS and CDR2 is YFSETQ in the germline V gene. This CDR3 comprises 16 residues. In DNA form, the CDR3 reads TGCGCCAGCAGCCTACGGGACAGGTTAAACACCGGGGAGCTGTTTTTT. Its translation is CASSLRDRLNTGELFF.

The V and J genes are TRBV15 and TRBJ1-6; D may be TRBD1 (6 bases). The germline CDR1 and CDR2 sequences are LNHNV and YYDKDF (reference sequence). This CDR3 has 14 amino acids. Trimming took off 4 bases at V and 8 bases at J, with 12 bases between the two ends. The CDR3 region has the DNA TGTGCCACCAGCACCCCAGGGGTTTATTCACCCCTCCACTTT. The encoded protein is CATSTPGVYSPLHF.

The J gene is TRBJ1-4, the V gene TRBV6-6, with TRBD1 matching over 9 bases. CDR3 length equals 13 residues. Per the germline V gene, CDR1 is MNHNY and CDR2 is SVGAGI (reference sequence). The ends lost 8 bases at V and 8 bases at J; junction bases unmatched: 6. The CDR3 DNA reads TGTGCCAGCTCGGACAGGGGAATAGAAAAACTGTTTTTT. Encoded protein: CASSDRGIEKLFF.

This clone was seen a few times. Distinct nucleotide sequences in the sample also encode this CDR3. The V call is TRBV5-1, the J call TRBJ2-7; the match to TRBD2 covers 10 bases. The V gene's germline CDR1 is SGHRS and CDR2 YFSETQ. The CDR3 loop spans 14 amino acids. V lost 4 bases and J lost 4; bases outside the gene matches: 5. The CDR3: CASSHSGGPYEQYF. In nucleotides, the CDR3 is TGCGCCAGCAGCCATAGCGGGGGGCCGTACGAGCAGTACTTC.

This rearrangement joins TRBV4-2 to TRBJ1-6; D is uncertain. The germline V gene encodes CDR1 LGHNA and CDR2 YNFKEQ. The V and J ends lost 0 bases and 5 bases respectively, with 8 bases between them. CDR3 length: 15 residues. The CDR3 sequence is CASSQDRKNNSPLHF. The CDR3 DNA reads as TGTGCCAGCAGCCAAGACAGGAAAAATAATTCACCCCTCCACTTT.

The sample holds a few counts of this clone. The rearrangement joins TRBV6-5 to TRBJ1-2; TRBD1 is a possible D gene (5 bases). The CDR3 spans 12 residues. V lost 0 bases and J 7 bases, leaving 6 bases between the germline ends. Germline V gene lookup returns CDR1 MNHEY and CDR2 SVGAGI. CDR3 DNA: TGTGCCAGCAGTTACTCAGACAGTGGCTACACCTTC. It translates to CASSYSDSGYTF.

This clone was detected a few times. This chain uses TRBV2 with TRBJ1-4; D uncertain. The CDR3 consists of 13 residues. Trimming cost V 4 bases and J 11 bases, with 14 bases left between them. Per germline, CDR1 SNHLY and CDR2 FYNNEI. CDR3 DNA: TGTGCCAGCAGTGCTTCACCTACAGAGAAACTGTTTTTT. Translation gives CASSASPTEKLFF.

The V call is TRBV14, the J call TRBJ2-3; no clear D. Trimming took 5 bases from V and 1 from J, leaving 13 bases between them. Germline assignment: CDR1 SGHDN and CDR2 FVKESK. CDR3 length equals 15 residues. The CDR3 is CASSSPRLGTDTQYF. The CDR3 region has the DNA TGTGCCAGCAGCTCCCCTAGGCTGGGCACAGATACGCAGTATTTT.

The CDR3 loop reads CASSGSAYEQYF. In DNA form, the CDR3 reads TGTGCCAGCAGTGGCAGTGCCTACGAGCAGTACTTC. The chain has TRBV6-5 and TRBJ2-7; D remains unclear. The CDR3 totals 12 residues. V lost 5 bases, J lost 2 bases, and 7 bases lay in between. CDR1 is MNHEY and CDR2 is SVGAGI in the germline V gene.